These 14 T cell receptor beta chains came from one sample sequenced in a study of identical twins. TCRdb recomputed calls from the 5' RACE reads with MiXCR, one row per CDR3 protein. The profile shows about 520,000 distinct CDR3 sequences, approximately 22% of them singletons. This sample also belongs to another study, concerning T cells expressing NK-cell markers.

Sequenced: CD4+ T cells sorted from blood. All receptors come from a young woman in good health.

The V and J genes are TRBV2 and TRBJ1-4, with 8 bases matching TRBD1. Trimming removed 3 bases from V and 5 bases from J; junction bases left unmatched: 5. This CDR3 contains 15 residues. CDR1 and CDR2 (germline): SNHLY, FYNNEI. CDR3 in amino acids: CASSEERTGNEKLFF. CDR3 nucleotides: TGTGCCAGCAGTGAGGAAAGGACAGGGAATGAAAAACTGTTTTTT.

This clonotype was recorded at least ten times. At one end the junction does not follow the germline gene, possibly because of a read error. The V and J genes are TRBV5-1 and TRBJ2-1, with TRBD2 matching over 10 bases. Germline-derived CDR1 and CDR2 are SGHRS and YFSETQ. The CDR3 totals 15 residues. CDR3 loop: CASSPLAGVYNEQFF. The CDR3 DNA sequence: TGTGCCAGCAGCCCTCTAGCGGGAGTCTACAATGAGCAGTTCTTC.

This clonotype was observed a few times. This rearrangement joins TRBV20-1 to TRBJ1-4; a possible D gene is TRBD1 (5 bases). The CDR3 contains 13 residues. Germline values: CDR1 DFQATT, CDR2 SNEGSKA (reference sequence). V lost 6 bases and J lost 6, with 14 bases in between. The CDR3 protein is CSAGGKWYEKLFF. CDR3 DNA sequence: TGCAGTGCGGGGGGTAAATGGTATGAAAAACTGTTTTTT.

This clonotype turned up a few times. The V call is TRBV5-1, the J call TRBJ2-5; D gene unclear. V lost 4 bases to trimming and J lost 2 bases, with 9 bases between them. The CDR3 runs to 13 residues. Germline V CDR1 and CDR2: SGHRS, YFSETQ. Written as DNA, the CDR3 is TGCGCCAGCAGCAGCACGAGTCAAGAGACCCAGTACTTC. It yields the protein CASSSTSQETQYF.

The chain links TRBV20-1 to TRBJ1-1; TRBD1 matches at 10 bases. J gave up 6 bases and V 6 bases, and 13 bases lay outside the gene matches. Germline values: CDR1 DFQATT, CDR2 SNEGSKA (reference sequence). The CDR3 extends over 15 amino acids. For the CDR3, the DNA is TGCAGTGCGCCTTCTCGGGGGACAGGGGACCCTGAAGCTTTCTTT. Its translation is CSAPSRGTGDPEAFF.

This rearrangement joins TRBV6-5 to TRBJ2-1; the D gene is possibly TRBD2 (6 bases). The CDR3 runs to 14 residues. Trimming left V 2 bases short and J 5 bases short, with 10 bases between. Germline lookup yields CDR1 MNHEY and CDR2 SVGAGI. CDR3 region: CASSYRTTHNEQFF. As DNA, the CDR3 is TGTGCCAGCAGTTACAGGACTACCCACAATGAGCAGTTCTTC.

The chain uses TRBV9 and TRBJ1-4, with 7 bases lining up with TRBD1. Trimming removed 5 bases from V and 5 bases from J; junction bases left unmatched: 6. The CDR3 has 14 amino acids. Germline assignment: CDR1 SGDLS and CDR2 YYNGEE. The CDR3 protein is CASSKGTVNEKLFF. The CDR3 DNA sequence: TGTGCCAGCAGTAAAGGGACAGTCAATGAAAAACTGTTTTTT.

DNA of the CDR3: TGCAGTGCTAGAGACGCTCGGACCCCCACAGATACGCAGTATTTT. Its translation is CSARDARTPTDTQYF. This chain uses TRBV20-1 with TRBJ2-3; no definite D call. The CDR3 runs 15 residues. V lost 0 bases and J 2 bases, leaving 12 bases between the germline ends. The germline V gene has CDR1 DFQATT and CDR2 SNEGSKA (reference sequence).

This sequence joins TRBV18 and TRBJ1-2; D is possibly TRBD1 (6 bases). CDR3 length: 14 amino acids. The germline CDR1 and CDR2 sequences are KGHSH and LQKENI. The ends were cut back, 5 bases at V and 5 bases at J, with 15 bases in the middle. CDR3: CASSGGQPRYGYTF. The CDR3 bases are TGTGCCAGCTCAGGTGGACAGCCCCGATATGGCTACACCTTC.

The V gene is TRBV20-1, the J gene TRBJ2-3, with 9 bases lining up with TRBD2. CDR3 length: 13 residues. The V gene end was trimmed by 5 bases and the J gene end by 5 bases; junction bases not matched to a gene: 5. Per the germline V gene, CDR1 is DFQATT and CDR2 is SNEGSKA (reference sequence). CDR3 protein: CSAASGAVDTQYF. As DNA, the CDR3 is TGCAGTGCTGCTAGCGGGGCGGTAGATACGCAGTATTTT.

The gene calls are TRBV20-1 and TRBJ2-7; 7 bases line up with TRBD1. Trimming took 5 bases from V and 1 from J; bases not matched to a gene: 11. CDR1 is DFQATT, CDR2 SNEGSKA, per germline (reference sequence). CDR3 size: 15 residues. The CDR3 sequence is CSAPRPGTESYEQYF. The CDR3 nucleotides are TGCAGTGCTCCCCGGCCCGGGACAGAATCCTACGAGCAGTACTTC.

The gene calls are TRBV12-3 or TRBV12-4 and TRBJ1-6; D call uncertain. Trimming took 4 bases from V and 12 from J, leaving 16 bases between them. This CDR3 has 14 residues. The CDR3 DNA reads TGTGCCAGCAGTTCCGGCGCCCTTCGGGGACCCCTCCACTTT. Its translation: CASSSGALRGPLHF.

DNA of the CDR3: TGTGCCAGCAGTTTATCACAGGGGAGTTACCAAGAGACCCAGTACTTC. Protein product: CASSLSQGSYQETQYF. The J gene is TRBJ2-5, the V gene TRBV27, with 7 bases identical to TRBD1. The CDR3 contains 16 residues. The junction had 4 bases not matched to a gene; V was cut back by 0 bases and J by 0 bases. From germline, CDR1 is MNHEY and CDR2 SMNVEV (reference sequence).

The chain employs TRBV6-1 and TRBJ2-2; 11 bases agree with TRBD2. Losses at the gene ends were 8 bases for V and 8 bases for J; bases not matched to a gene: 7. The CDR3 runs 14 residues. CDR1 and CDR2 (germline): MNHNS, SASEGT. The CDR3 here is CASRGLAVQGELFF. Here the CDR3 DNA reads TGTGCCAGCCGGGGACTAGCGGTTCAAGGGGAGCTGTTTTTT.